The rows below give T cell receptor beta chains drawn from one sample of a study of technical replicates of blood from a handful of donors. Profiled with immunoSEQ multiplex PCR; TCRdb holds only in-frame clones, not every one. The sample contains around 76,000 clones, less than 99% of which appear only once. Sequencing input: T cells isolated from PBMCs. The receptors derive from a human donor in good health. CDR3s include the opening cysteine and the closing phenylalanine or tryptophan. A D gene is named only where the DNA matches it firmly. The size entry is marked missing in some rows and otherwise reads once, few, many or a size class.

J gene	V gene	D gene	clone size	CDR3 DNA	CDR3 protein
TRBJ2-7	TRBV5-6	TRBD1	.	TGTGCCAGCACATGGACAGGTACCTACGAGCAGTACTTC	CASTWTGTYEQYF
TRBJ1-2	TRBV7-2	TRBD1	once	TGTGCCAGCAGCTTAGGGACAGGGGATGAGTTACTCTATGGCTACACCTTC	CASSLGTGDELLYGYTF
TRBJ2-2	TRBV5-6	.	.	TGTGCCAGCAGTTACGACAGAAACACCGGGGAGCTGTTTTTT	CASSYDRNTGELFF
TRBJ2-7	TRBV29-1	TRBD2	.	TGCAGCGTTACCCTCCACGGGACTAGACTATACGAGCAGTACTTC	CSVTLHGTRLYEQYF
TRBJ2-7	TRBV15	TRBD1	.	TGTGCCACCAGCAGAGCAGGGACAGGGGACTACGAGCAGTACTTC	CATSRAGTGDYEQYF
TRBJ2-2	TRBV30	.	once	TGTGCCTGGGCGATTGCTGCAACCGGGGAGCTGTTTTTT	CAWAIAATGELFF
TRBJ2-1	TRBV7-9	.	.	TGTGCCAGCACCTGGGGCCCTTCTAACAATGAGCAGTTCTTC	CASTWGPSNNEQFF
TRBJ2-7	TRBV7-2	TRBD1	.	TGTGCCAGCAGCCTATACAGGGGGCGATCCTACGAGCAGTACTTC	CASSLYRGRSYEQYF
TRBJ2-6	TRBV7-8	.	.	TGTGCCAGCAGCAATGCTGAGGGTCAAGCATGGTCTGGGGCCAACGTCCTGACTTTC	CASSNAEGQAWSGANVLTF
TRBJ2-7	TRBV6-1	TRBD1	.	TGTGCCAGCAGTGATCCAGGGACAGGCGGCTCCTACGAGCAGTACTTC	CASSDPGTGGSYEQYF
TRBJ2-7	TRBV20-1	.	.	TGCAGTGCTAGAGATGTCTCCGAGCAGTACTTC	CSARDVSEQYF
TRBJ2-7	TRBV27	TRBD2	.	TGTGCCAGCAGTGGACTTAGCGGGAGGGAAGTCTACGAGCAGTACTTC	CASSGLSGREVYEQYF
TRBJ2-5	TRBV7-9	.	.	TGTGCCAGCAGCTTAAGAGGAGGTCAGTTTCAAGAGACCCAGTACTTC	CASSLRGGQFQETQYF
TRBJ1-2	TRBV2	.	.	TGTGCCAGCATACGAGGGAATGGCGGCTACACCTTC	CASIRGNGGYTF
TRBJ1-4	TRBV28	.	.	TGTGCCAGCTTCTCTAATGAAAAACTGTTTTTT	CASFSNEKLFF
TRBJ2-7	TRBV6-1	.	.	TGTGCCAGCAGTGAAGCGGAGCTCGAGCAGTACTTC	CASSEAELEQYF
TRBJ2-3	TRBV11-2	.	.	TGTGCCAGCAGCTTAGCTAGCGTTTTGGCAGATACGCAGTATTTT	CASSLASVLADTQYF
TRBJ2-7	TRBV29-1	TRBD2	.	TGCAGCGTTTGCCGGGGGGACGGGTACGAGCAGTACTTC	CSVCRGDGYEQYF
TRBJ1-2	TRBV7-8	.	.	TGTGCCAGCAGCTTCGGGACTAACTATGGCTACACCTTC	CASSFGTNYGYTF
TRBJ2-7	TRBV7-2	.	.	TGTGCCAGCAGCTTAGGGATTGGACAATACGAGCAGTACTTC	CASSLGIGQYEQYF
TRBJ2-5	TRBV5-6	.	.	TGTGCCAGCAGCTTGACCAGGGCCCAAGAGACCCAGTACTTC	CASSLTRAQETQYF
TRBJ2-1	TRBV15	.	.	TGTGCCACCAGCAGAGATCACCCCGGGAGCGGGGAGCAGTTCTTC	CATSRDHPGSGEQFF
TRBJ2-2	TRBV7-3	.	.	TGTGCCAGCAGTAGACTAGGGGCCGGGGAGCTGTTTTTT	CASSRLGAGELFF
TRBJ2-3	TRBV10-2	TRBD2	.	TGCGCCAGCAGTGGACTAGCGATAAGAAAGACCGGCACAGATACGCAGTATTTT	CASSGLAIRKTGTDTQYF
TRBJ1-2	TRBV6-5	.	.	TGTGCCAGCAGTTACTCGGGCCTCTATGGCTACACCTTC	CASSYSGLYGYTF
TRBJ2-1	TRBV11-3	.	.	TGTGCCAGCAGCCTCGGGACTCTCTCCTACAATGAGCAGTTCTTC	CASSLGTLSYNEQFF
TRBJ1-1	TRBV7-9	.	.	TGTGCCAGCAGCTCCAGGGGCTACATGAACACTGAAGCTTTCTTT	CASSSRGYMNTEAFF
TRBJ2-7	TRBV29-1	TRBD2	.	TGCAGCGCGAAGGGAGGGACGGCGGGAGAGCAGTACTTC	CSAKGGTAGEQYF
TRBJ2-3	TRBV27	.	.	TGTGCCAGCGGGGAGAACACAGATACGCAGTATTTT	CASGENTDTQYF
TRBJ2-1	TRBV9	TRBD2	.	TGTGCCAGCAGCCCAACCCTAGCGGTCTCCTACAATGAGCAGTTCTTC	CASSPTLAVSYNEQFF
TRBJ1-5	TRBV4-1	TRBD1	.	TGCGCCAGCAGCTTACAGGGGGCGGGCAATCAGCCCCAGCATTTT	CASSLQGAGNQPQHF
TRBJ1-1	TRBV29-1	TRBD1	.	TGCAGCGTTTCACAGGGGCCCGCCTTTTCGGCTTTCTTT	CSVSQGPAFSAFF
TRBJ1-5	TRBV5-1	.	.	TGCGCCAGCAGCTTGGAGGGGCCAAGCAATCAGCCCCAGCATTTT	CASSLEGPSNQPQHF
TRBJ2-1	TRBV10-3	.	.	TGTGCCATCGGACGGGAGTCCTACAATGAGCAGTTCTTC	CAIGRESYNEQFF
TRBJ2-2	TRBV28	.	.	TGTGCCAGCAGTGGACGGACAGTGAGCACCGGGGAGCTGTTTTTT	CASSGRTVSTGELFF
TRBJ2-4	TRBV12-5	.	.	TGTGCTAGTGGTCCGCGTCACTTAGACAGAAGGGACATTCAGTACTTC	CASGPRHLDRRDIQYF
TRBJ1-5	TRBV28	.	.	TGTGCCAGCAGTTTGGACAGTCCCAATCAGCCCCAGCATTTT	CASSLDSPNQPQHF
TRBJ1-1	TRBV9	.	.	TGTGCCAGCAGCGTAGAAGGCAGGGTGAACACTGAAGCTTTCTTT	CASSVEGRVNTEAFF
TRBJ1-2	TRBV10-3	.	.	TGTGCCATCAGTGAAGGGGTTACGCCGAAGGGCTACACCTTC	CAISEGVTPKGYTF
TRBJ2-1	TRBV27	TRBD1	.	TGTGCCAGCAGCCAGACAGGGGTCCTCGTGTTGGGCTCCTACAATGAGCAGTTCTTC	CASSQTGVLVLGSYNEQFF
TRBJ1-5	TRBV19	TRBD1	once	TGTGCCAGTAGTCTCCAGGGGGACCAGCCCCAGCATTTT	CASSLQGDQPQHF
TRBJ1-1	TRBV7-3	.	.	TGTGCCAGCAGCTTAAATGGGGGCATGAACACTGAAGCTTTCTTT	CASSLNGGMNTEAFF
TRBJ1-2	TRBV18	TRBD1	.	TGTGCCAGCTCATCGTTTACAGGGGAGGATGGCTACACCTTC	CASSSFTGEDGYTF
TRBJ2-3	TRBV4-1	TRBD2	.	TGCGCCAGCAGAGAACTAGCGGGAGGGCAACGGGATACGCAGTATTTT	CASRELAGGQRDTQYF
TRBJ1-5	TRBV4-1	.	.	TGCGCCAGCAGCTTGCGCCAAGGACTCCTAAATCAGCCCCAGCATTTT	CASSLRQGLLNQPQHF
TRBJ1-1	TRBV30	TRBD1	.	TGTGCCTCTATGGACAGGTGGAACACTGAAGCTTTCTTT	CASMDRWNTEAFF
TRBJ1-2	TRBV4-2	TRBD1	once	TGTGCCAGCAGCCAAGTTGGGCTCCAGGGGGCGGGTGGCTACACCTTC	CASSQVGLQGAGGYTF
TRBJ1-1	TRBV27	.	.	TGTGCCAGCAGTTCGATACATGAGAACACTGAAGCTTTCTTT	CASSSIHENTEAFF
TRBJ2-7	TRBV4-1	TRBD1	.	TGCGCCAGCACAAGGGGACCAGGGGGTTCCTACGAGCAGTACTTC	CASTRGPGGSYEQYF
TRBJ2-1	TRBV11-2	TRBD2	.	TGTGCCAGCACCTATGGGGGACTAGGGGGCAATGAGCAGTTCTTC	CASTYGGLGGNEQFF
TRBJ2-7	TRBV25-1	TRBD2	.	TGTGCCCCGGAGCGGGGAGGCTACGAGCAGTACTTC	CAPERGGYEQYF
TRBJ2-1	TRBV7-8	TRBD2	.	TGTGCCAGCAGCAACCTAGCGGTTCTCTACAATGAGCAGTTCTTC	CASSNLAVLYNEQFF
TRBJ2-2	TRBV7-2	.	once	TGTGCCAGCAGCAGATCAGGGTCGGGCACCGGGGAGCTGTTTTTT	CASSRSGSGTGELFF
TRBJ2-7	TRBV27	.	.	TGTGCCAGCAGTTTTACCGGGTACGAGCAGTACTTC	CASSFTGYEQYF
TRBJ2-5	TRBV19	.	.	TGTGCCAGTAGCAGCGGCCACCACCAAGAGACCCAGTACTTC	CASSSGHHQETQYF